This is a list of T cell receptor beta chains from one sample in a study of blood T cell repertoires in COVID-19. The repertoire was sequenced with immunoSEQ multiplex PCR; TCRdb's copy has only in-frame clones and lacks some. The sample records about 170,000 clones, 80% to 90% being singletons. Specimen: peripheral blood. These receptors all stem from a woman aged 70-85 years who had recovered from COVID-19. CDR3s leave out the opening cysteine and the closing phenylalanine or tryptophan.

V: TRBV7-3; J: TRBJ2-5; CDR3: ASSSSGRARETQY
V: TRBV9; J: TRBJ2-1; CDR3: ASNTADLDNEQF
V: TRBV30; J: TRBJ2-2; CDR3: AWRNGGNTGELF
V: TRBV9; J: TRBJ1-1; CDR3: ASSVVPNGGATEAF
V: TRBV6-6; J: TRBJ1-1; CDR3: ASSPQGNTEAF
V: TRBV5-1; J: TRBJ1-6; CDR3: ASSRDRGAQHSPLH
V: TRBV25-1; J: TRBJ2-3; CDR3: ASSARPGGPKLDTQY
V: TRBV3-1/TRBV3-2; J: TRBJ2-5; CDR3: ASSPTGAETQY
V: TRBV2; J: TRBJ1-6; CDR3: ASRGGQGSYNSPLH
V: TRBV30; J: TRBJ1-2; CDR3: AWSPHGQGSTNYGYT
V: TRBV27; J: TRBJ2-3; CDR3: ASEGADTQY
V: TRBV20-1; J: TRBJ2-7; CDR3: SAREAGGGH
V: TRBV5-4; J: TRBJ2-5; CDR3: ASSPAGHQETQY
V: TRBV23-1; J: TRBJ2-7; CDR3: ASSPQTSGRAREQY
V: TRBV5-4; J: TRBJ2-4; CDR3: ASSSTGGENIQY
V: TRBV4-3; J: TRBJ2-1; CDR3: ASSQVARSYNEQF
V: TRBV5-1; J: TRBJ2-3; CDR3: ASSLGATAITDTQY
V: TRBV4-2; J: TRBJ1-2; CDR3: ASSQGRGVVGG
V: TRBV24-1; J: TRBJ2-7; CDR3: ATSDSGAPYEQY
V: TRBV5-1; J: TRBJ2-3; CDR3: ASSLAGPGGADTQY
V: TRBV5-1; J: TRBJ2-7; CDR3: ASSLGQAFSEQY
V: TRBV18; J: TRBJ1-6; CDR3: ASSPTGQGYNSPLH
V: TRBV20-1; J: TRBJ2-1; CDR3: SASGSGIPRAGRAYNEQF
V: TRBV21-1; J: TRBJ2-7; CDR3: ARHPGTVSYEQY
V: TRBV5-6; J: TRBJ1-5; CDR3: ASSLGGGYSNQPQH
V: TRBV5-4; J: TRBJ1-2; CDR3: ASSPRDAAYGYT
V: TRBV7-2; J: TRBJ1-1; CDR3: ASSPALGARMNTEAF
V: TRBV25-1; J: TRBJ2-1; CDR3: ASSGRSGRSNEQF
V: TRBV6-5; J: TRBJ1-6; CDR3: ASPPGGPLH
V: TRBV7-3; J: TRBJ2-5; CDR3: ASSRTSGRAWETQY
V: TRBV20-1; J: TRBJ1-2; CDR3: SMTANYGYT
V: TRBV5-1; J: TRBJ1-6; CDR3: ASSHGDRGGSSPLH
V: TRBV27; J: TRBJ2-7; CDR3: ASSPLGGDGTYEQY
V: TRBV6-5; J: TRBJ1-4; CDR3: ASSPGPANEKLF
V: TRBV29-1; J: TRBJ2-3; CDR3: SVTGQARDTQY
V: TRBV21-1; J: TRBJ2-1; CDR3: ASSNGTSYNEQF